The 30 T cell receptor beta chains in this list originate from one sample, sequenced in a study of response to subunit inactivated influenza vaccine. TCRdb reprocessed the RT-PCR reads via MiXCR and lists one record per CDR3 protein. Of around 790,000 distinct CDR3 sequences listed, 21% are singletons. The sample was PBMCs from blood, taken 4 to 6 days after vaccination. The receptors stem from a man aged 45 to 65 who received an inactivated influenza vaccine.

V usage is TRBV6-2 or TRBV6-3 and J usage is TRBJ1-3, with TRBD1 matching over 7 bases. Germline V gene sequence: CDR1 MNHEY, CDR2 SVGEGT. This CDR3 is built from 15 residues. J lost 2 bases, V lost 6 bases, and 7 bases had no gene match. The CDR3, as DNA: TGTGCCAGCAGAATCCCAGGGGGGCCTGGAAACACCATATATTTT. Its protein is CASRIPGGPGNTIYF.

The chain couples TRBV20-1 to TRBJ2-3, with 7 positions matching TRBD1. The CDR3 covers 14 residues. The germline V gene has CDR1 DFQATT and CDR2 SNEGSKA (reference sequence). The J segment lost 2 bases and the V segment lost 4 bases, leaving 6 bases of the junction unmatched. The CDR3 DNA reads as TGCAGTGCTATGACAGGGTCCTACACAGATACGCAGTATTTT. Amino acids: CSAMTGSYTDTQYF.

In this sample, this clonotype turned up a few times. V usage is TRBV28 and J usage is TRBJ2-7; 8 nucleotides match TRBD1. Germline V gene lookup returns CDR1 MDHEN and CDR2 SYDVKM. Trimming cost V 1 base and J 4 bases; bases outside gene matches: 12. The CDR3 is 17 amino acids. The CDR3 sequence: CASSLYIGQGGGYEQYF. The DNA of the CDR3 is TGTGCCAGCAGTTTATATATAGGACAGGGAGGAGGTTACGAGCAGTACTTC.

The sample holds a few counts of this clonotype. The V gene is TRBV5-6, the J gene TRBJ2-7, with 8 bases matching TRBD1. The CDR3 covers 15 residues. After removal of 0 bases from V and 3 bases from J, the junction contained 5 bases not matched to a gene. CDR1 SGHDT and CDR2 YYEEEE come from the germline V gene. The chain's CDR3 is CASSLGFGTGYEQYF. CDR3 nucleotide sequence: TGTGCCAGCAGCTTGGGGTTCGGGACAGGCTACGAGCAGTACTTC.

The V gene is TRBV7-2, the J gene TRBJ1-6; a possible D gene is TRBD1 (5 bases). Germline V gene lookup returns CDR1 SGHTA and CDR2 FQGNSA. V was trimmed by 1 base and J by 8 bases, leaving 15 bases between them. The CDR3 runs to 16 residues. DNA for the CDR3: TGTGCCAGCAGCTTAGTAGGGGTGACAAGAGATTCACCCCTCCACTTT. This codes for CASSLVGVTRDSPLHF.

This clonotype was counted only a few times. In nucleotides, the CDR3 is TGCGCCAGCAGCTTACTTAGCGGGAGTCGGACCGGGGAGCTGTTTTTT. It codes for CASSLLSGSRTGELFF. This rearrangement joins TRBV5-1 to TRBJ2-2, with 9 bases identical to TRBD2. CDR1 is SGHRS, CDR2 YFSETQ, per germline. The CDR3 loop spans 16 amino acids. V trimming: 2 bases; J trimming: 5 bases; junction bases outside the gene matches: 7.

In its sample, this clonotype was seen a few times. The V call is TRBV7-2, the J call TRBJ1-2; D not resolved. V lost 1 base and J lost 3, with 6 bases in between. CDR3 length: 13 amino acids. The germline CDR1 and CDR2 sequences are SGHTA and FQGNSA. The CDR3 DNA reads TGTGCCAGCAGCTTAGGGGTAGACTATGGCTACACCTTC. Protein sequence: CASSLGVDYGYTF.

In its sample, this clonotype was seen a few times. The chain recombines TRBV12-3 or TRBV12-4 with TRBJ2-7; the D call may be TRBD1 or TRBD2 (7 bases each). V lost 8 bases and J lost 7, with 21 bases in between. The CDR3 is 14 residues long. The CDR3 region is CASQGGTPPSEQYF. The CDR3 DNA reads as TGTGCCAGCCAGGGGGGGACTCCCCCTTCAGAGCAGTACTTC.

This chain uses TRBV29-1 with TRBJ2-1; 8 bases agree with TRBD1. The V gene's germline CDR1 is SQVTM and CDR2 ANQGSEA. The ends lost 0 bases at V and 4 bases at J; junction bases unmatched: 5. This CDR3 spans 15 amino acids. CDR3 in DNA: TGCAGCGTTGAAGAGGGATGGACAGGGTACAATGAGCAGTTCTTC. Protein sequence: CSVEEGWTGYNEQFF.

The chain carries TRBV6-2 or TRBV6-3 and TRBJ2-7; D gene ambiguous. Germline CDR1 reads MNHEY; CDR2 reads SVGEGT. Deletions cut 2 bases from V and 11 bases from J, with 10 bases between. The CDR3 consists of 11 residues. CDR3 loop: CASSYDRTEYF. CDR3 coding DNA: TGTGCCAGCAGTTACGACCGAACGGAGTACTTC.

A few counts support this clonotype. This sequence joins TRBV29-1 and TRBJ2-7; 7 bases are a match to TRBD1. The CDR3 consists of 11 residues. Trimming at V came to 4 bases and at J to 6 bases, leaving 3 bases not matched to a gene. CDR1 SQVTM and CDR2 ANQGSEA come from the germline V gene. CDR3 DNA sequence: TGCAGCGTTGCCCACAGGGGCGAGCAGTACTTC. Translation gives CSVAHRGEQYF.

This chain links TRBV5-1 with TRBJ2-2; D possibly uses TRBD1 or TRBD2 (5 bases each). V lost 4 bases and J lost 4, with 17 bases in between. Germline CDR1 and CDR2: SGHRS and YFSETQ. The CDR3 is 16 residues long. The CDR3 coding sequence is TGCGCCAGCAGCAGGGACCGTTGTGCGGTCACCGGGGAGCTGTTTTTT. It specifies CASSRDRCAVTGELFF.

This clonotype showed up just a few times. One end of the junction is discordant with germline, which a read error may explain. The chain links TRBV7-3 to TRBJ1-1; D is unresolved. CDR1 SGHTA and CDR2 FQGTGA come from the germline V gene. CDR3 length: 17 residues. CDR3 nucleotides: TGTGCCAGCAGCTTATTACCCCGTCCTGAAGGACCTTCTGAAGCGTTCTTT. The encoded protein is CASSLLPRPEGPSEAFF.

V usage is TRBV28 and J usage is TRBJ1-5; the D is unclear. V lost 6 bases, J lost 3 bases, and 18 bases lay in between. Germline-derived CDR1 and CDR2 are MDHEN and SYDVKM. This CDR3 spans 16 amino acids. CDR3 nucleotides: TGTGCCAGCAGATCCATCGGAGGAGCGTACAATCAGCCCCAGCATTTT. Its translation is CASRSIGGAYNQPQHF.

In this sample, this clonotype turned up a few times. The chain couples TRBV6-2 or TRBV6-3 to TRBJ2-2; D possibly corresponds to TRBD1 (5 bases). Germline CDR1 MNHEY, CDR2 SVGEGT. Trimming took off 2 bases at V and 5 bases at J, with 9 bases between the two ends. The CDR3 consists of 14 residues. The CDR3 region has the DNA TGTGCCAGCAGTTACCGGACACATACCGGGGAGCTGTTTTTT. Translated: CASSYRTHTGELFF.

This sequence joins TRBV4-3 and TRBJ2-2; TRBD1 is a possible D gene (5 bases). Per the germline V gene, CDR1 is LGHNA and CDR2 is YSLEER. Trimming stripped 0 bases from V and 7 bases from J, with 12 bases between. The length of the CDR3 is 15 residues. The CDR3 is CASSQDGAEYGELFF. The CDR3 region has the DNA TGCGCCAGCAGCCAAGATGGGGCGGAGTACGGGGAGCTGTTTTTT.

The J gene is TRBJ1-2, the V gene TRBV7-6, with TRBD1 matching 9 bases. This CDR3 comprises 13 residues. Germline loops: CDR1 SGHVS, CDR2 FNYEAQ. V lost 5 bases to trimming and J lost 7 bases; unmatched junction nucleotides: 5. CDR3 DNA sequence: TGTGCCAGCAGCCAAGGGACAGGGACTGGCTACACCTTC. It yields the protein CASSQGTGTGYTF. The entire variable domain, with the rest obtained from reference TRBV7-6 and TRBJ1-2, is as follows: GAGVSQSPRYKVTKRGQDVALRCDPISGHVSLYWYRQALGQGPEFLTYFNYEAQQDKSGLPNDRFSAERPEGSISTLTIQRTEQRDSAMYRCASSQGTGTGYTFGSGTRLTVV.

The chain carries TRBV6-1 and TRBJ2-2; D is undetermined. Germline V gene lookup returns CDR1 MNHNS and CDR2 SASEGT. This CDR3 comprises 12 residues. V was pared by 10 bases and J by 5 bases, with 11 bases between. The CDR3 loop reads CATALGTGELFF. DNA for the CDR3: TGTGCCACCGCTTTAGGGACCGGGGAGCTGTTTTTT.

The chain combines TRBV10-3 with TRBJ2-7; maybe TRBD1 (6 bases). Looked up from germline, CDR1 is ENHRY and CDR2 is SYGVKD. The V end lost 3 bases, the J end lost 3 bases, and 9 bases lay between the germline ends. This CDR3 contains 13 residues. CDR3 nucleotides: TGTGCCATCAGTGAAACAGGGATCTACGAGCAGTACTTC. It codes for CAISETGIYEQYF.

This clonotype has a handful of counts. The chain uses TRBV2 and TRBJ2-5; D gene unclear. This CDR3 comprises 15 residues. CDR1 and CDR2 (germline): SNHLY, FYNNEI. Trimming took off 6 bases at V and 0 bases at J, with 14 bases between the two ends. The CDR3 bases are TGTGCCAGCAGCCCCACCCCGCGCTACCAAGAGACCCAGTACTTC. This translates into CASSPTPRYQETQYF.

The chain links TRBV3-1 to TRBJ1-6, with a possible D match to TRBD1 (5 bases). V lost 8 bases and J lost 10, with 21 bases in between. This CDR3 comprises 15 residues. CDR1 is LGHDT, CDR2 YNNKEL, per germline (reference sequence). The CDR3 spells CASSHRGREGSPLHF. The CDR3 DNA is TGTGCCAGCTCTCATCGGGGCAGGGAGGGATCACCCCTCCACTTT.

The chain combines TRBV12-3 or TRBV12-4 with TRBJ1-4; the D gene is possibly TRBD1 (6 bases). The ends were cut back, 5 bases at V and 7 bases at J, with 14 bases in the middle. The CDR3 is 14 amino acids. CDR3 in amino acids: CASSATGPFEKLFF. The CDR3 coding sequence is TGTGCCAGCAGTGCTACAGGGCCCTTTGAAAAACTGTTTTTT.

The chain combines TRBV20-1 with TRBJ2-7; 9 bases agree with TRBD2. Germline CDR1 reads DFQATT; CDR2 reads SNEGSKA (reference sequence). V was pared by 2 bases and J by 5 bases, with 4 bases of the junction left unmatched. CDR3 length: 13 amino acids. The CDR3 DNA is TGCAGTGCTAGATTGGGCGGGAGGGACGAGCAGTACTTC. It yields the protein CSARLGGRDEQYF.

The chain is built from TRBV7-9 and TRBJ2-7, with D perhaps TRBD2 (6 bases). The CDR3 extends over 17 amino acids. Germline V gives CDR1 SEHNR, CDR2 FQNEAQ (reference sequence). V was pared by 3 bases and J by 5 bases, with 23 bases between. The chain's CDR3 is CASSFGTSTGFINEQYF. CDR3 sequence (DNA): TGTGCCAGCAGCTTTGGTACTAGCACCGGATTCATAAACGAGCAGTACTTC.

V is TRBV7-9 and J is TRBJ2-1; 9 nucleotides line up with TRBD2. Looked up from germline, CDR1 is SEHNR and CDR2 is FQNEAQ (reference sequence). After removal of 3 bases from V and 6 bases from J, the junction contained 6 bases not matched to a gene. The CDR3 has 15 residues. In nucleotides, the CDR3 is TGTGCCAGCAGCTTTGCGGGAGGGCCTAGCAATGAGCAGTTCTTC. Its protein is CASSFAGGPSNEQFF.

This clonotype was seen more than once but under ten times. The CDR3 DNA is TGCGCCAGCAGCCAAGCGGGACCTCAAAGGGAGCTGTTTTTT. It is translated as CASSQAGPQRELFF. V usage is TRBV4-1 and J usage is TRBJ2-2; D may match TRBD1 or TRBD2 (5 bases each). V lost 1 base, J lost 9 bases, and 12 bases lay in between. The germline V gene has CDR1 MGHRA and CDR2 YSYEKL. CDR3 length: 14 amino acids.

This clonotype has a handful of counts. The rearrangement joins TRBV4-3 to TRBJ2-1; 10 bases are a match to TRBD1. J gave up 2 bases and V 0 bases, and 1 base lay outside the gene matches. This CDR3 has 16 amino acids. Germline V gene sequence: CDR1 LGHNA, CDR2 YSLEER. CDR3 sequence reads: CASSQEDRGTYNEQFF. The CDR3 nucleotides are TGCGCCAGCAGCCAAGAGGACAGGGGGACCTACAATGAGCAGTTCTTC.

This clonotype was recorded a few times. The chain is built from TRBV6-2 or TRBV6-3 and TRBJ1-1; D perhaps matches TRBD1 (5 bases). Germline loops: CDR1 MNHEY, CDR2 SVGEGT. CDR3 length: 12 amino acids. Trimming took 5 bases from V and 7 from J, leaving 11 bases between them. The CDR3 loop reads CASSRGGVEAFF. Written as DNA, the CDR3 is TGTGCCAGCAGTAGAGGAGGGGTTGAAGCTTTCTTT.

The DNA for the CDR3 is TGTGCCAGCAGTGACGAAGGATACAATGAGCAGTTCTTC. Its protein is CASSDEGYNEQFF. The rearrangement uses TRBV6-4 and TRBJ2-1; no reliable D call. The CDR3 covers 13 residues. Germline V CDR1 and CDR2: MRHNA, SNTAGT. V lost 2 bases and J lost 4, with 6 bases in between.

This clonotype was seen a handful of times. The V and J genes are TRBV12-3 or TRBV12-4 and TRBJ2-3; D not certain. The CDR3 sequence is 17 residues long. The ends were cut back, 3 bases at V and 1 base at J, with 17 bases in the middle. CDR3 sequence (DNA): TGTGCCAGCAGTTTCCCGGCCTCCAGAGCTGGCACAGATACGCAGTATTTT. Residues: CASSFPASRAGTDTQYF.